These T cell receptor beta chains were read from a single sample in a study of blood T cell repertoires in COVID-19. TCRdb's table, derived via immunoSEQ multiplex PCR, lists solely in-frame clones and lacks some. The top ten hold less than 45% of the sample, which has 140,000 or so clones, about 87% seen once. Sequences were obtained from peripheral blood. All receptors come from a man aged 45-65 years who had recovered from COVID-19. CDR3s include the opening cysteine and the closing phenylalanine or tryptophan. D genes are given only for firm matches. The size field is filled for only some rows; it gives once, few, many or a size class.

cdr3_nt	cdr3_aa	clone_size	d_call	j_call	v_call
TGTGCCAGCAGTTACTCGATGCAGTATAGCAATCAGCCCCAGCATTTT	CASSYSMQYSNQPQHF	NA	NA	TRBJ1-5	TRBV6-2/TRBV6-3
TGCGCCAGCAGCCGACAGGTCCAAGGCTCCTACGAGCAGTACTTC	CASSRQVQGSYEQYF	NA	NA	TRBJ2-7	TRBV4-1
TGTGCCAGTAGTGGGGGACAGGGAATCGACTTTAGCACAGATACGCAGTATTTT	CASSGGQGIDFSTDTQYF	once	TRBD1	TRBJ2-3	TRBV19
TGTGCCAGCAGCTTTTCAACAGAGCAGTACTTC	CASSFSTEQYF	NA	NA	TRBJ2-7	TRBV5-5
TGTGCCAGTAGTATCGGAGACAGGGGGCTGCTTAGCGGCTACACCTTC	CASSIGDRGLLSGYTF	NA	TRBD1	TRBJ1-2	TRBV19
TGCGCCAGCTCCCCCTTAGGGGGCAGGGGGAATGAAAAACTGTTTTTT	CASSPLGGRGNEKLFF	NA	TRBD1	TRBJ1-4	TRBV5-1
TGTGCCAGCAGCCTCCTAGGACTAGCGGGGGGGCAAACCGGGGAGCTGTTTTTT	CASSLLGLAGGQTGELFF	NA	TRBD2	TRBJ2-2	TRBV3-1/TRBV3-2
TGTGCCAGCAGCGCGTCGCCAGGGCTTCAGCCCCAGCATTTT	CASSASPGLQPQHF	NA	NA	TRBJ1-5	TRBV9
TGTGCCAGCAGTTACTCGAGCGGGGGGCCCTCCTACGAGCAGTACTTC	CASSYSSGGPSYEQYF	NA	TRBD2	TRBJ2-7	TRBV6-2/TRBV6-3
TGCGCCAGCAGCCTAGCCGGGACAGCGAATAATTCACCCCTCCACTTT	CASSLAGTANNSPLHF	NA	TRBD1	TRBJ1-6	TRBV5-1
TGTGCCAGCTCCGGACAGGGCAATCAGCCCCAGCATTTT	CASSGQGNQPQHF	NA	TRBD1	TRBJ1-5	TRBV9
TGTGCCAGCAGCAAAGTCCCCAGGGATCCTGCCACAGATACGCAGTATTTT	CASSKVPRDPATDTQYF	NA	NA	TRBJ2-3	TRBV21-1
TGCGCCAGCAGCCAATCTCAACGGGGGACAGGGGCTGGAAACACCATATATTTT	CASSQSQRGTGAGNTIYF	NA	TRBD1	TRBJ1-3	TRBV4-1
TGTGCCAGCAGCTTAGAACAGGGGGGAGAGACCCAGTACTTC	CASSLEQGGETQYF	NA	TRBD1	TRBJ2-5	TRBV7-6
TGCGCCAGCAGCCCCTTTATTCAGGGGGGTACCGGGGAGCTGTTTTTT	CASSPFIQGGTGELFF	NA	NA	TRBJ2-2	TRBV4-1
TGTGCCAGCAGCCAAGGGACAGGGTACAATCAGCCCCAGCATTTT	CASSQGTGYNQPQHF	NA	TRBD1	TRBJ1-5	TRBV3-1/TRBV3-2
TGTGCCAGCAGCTTAACAGGGGGCGCGAACACTGAAGCTTTCTTT	CASSLTGGANTEAFF	NA	TRBD1	TRBJ1-1	TRBV5-5
TGTGCCAGTAGTATATCAGGGGGCAATCAGCCCCAGCATTTT	CASSISGGNQPQHF	NA	NA	TRBJ1-5	TRBV19
TGTGCCAGCAAGACAGGACAGACTAATTCACCCCTCCACTTT	CASKTGQTNSPLHF	NA	NA	TRBJ1-6	TRBV6-5
TGTGCCAGCAGGAACAGGGGTGGATATGGCTACACCTTC	CASRNRGGYGYTF	NA	TRBD1	TRBJ1-2	TRBV7-8
TGTGCCAGCAGCGTGGACAGGGGGCCGGGGGAGCAGTACTTC	CASSVDRGPGEQYF	NA	TRBD1	TRBJ2-7	TRBV6-5
TGTGCCAGTAACGGGGGACAGGCGAACACTGAAGCTTTCTTT	CASNGGQANTEAFF	NA	TRBD1	TRBJ1-1	TRBV19
TGTGCTAGTGGTGCCTCGGGTGGGTACTATGGCTACACCTTC	CASGASGGYYGYTF	NA	NA	TRBJ1-2	TRBV12-5
TGTGCCAGCAGCTCCCTTCGCGGAGTCCTCCCTGGGGCCAACGTCCTGACTTTC	CASSSLRGVLPGANVLTF	NA	NA	TRBJ2-6	TRBV6-2/TRBV6-3
TGTGCCAGCAGCCAAGGGCCGGGGACAGGGGGCTACAATGAGCAGTTCTTC	CASSQGPGTGGYNEQFF	once	TRBD1	TRBJ2-1	TRBV3-1/TRBV3-2
TGTGCCAGCAGTGGCCTTGCGGGATTCAATCAGCCCCAGCATTTT	CASSGLAGFNQPQHF	NA	NA	TRBJ1-5	TRBV6-4
TGCAGCGTTGAGCCCACACCTGGAGCGAAAGAGACCCAGTACTTC	CSVEPTPGAKETQYF	NA	NA	TRBJ2-5	TRBV29-1
TGTGCCAGCTCACTAGCGGGGGGCTACAATGAGCAGTTCTTC	CASSLAGGYNEQFF	NA	TRBD2	TRBJ2-1	TRBV18
TGTGCCAGCAGTTCCCTGACAACTAACTATGGCTACACCTTC	CASSSLTTNYGYTF	NA	NA	TRBJ1-2	TRBV6-2/TRBV6-3
TGCGCCAGCAGCCCCGGGGACAGCATGAACACTGAAGCTTTCTTT	CASSPGDSMNTEAFF	NA	TRBD1	TRBJ1-1	TRBV5-1
TGTGCCAGCAGTTCAGCTAGCGGGGGGCAAGAGACCCAGTACTTC	CASSSASGGQETQYF	many	TRBD2	TRBJ2-5	TRBV27
TGTGCCAGCAGTGAATTCCGGGGAACTAATGAAAAACTGTTTTTT	CASSEFRGTNEKLFF	NA	NA	TRBJ1-4	TRBV2
TGTGCCAGCAGTGAAGTCTTAGCCTCCTCTCCGCAGGGATTC	CASSEVLASSPQGF	once	NA	TRBJ1-2	TRBV25-1
TGTGCCAGCAGTGATGAAGGGGCCTTTAATTCACCCCTCCACTTT	CASSDEGAFNSPLHF	few	NA	TRBJ1-6	TRBV2
TGTGCCAGCAGCTTGTACGGGACAGACTATGGCTACACCTTC	CASSLYGTDYGYTF	NA	TRBD1	TRBJ1-2	TRBV5-6
TGTGCCAGCAGCGTCGACAGCAACACTGAAGCTTTCTTT	CASSVDSNTEAFF	NA	NA	TRBJ1-1	TRBV5-6
TGTGCCAGCAGCGGTTATCAACAGGGGGACACTAGAAACACCATATATTTT	CASSGYQQGDTRNTIYF	NA	TRBD1	TRBJ1-3	TRBV9
TGTGCCAGCAGCTTAGGTCTGTTAAACACTGAAGCTTTCTTT	CASSLGLLNTEAFF	NA	NA	TRBJ1-1	TRBV11-2
TGCGCCAGCAGCCAAGACCCTAGCGGGGCGTACGAGCAGTACTTC	CASSQDPSGAYEQYF	NA	TRBD2	TRBJ2-7	TRBV4-1
TGTGCCAGCAGCTTGGGCAGGGGAGACACCTTC	CASSLGRGDTF	NA	NA	TRBJ1-2	TRBV5-6
TGTGCCAGCAGCGCCAGGGGGACGGATTATGGCTACACCTTC	CASSARGTDYGYTF	NA	TRBD1	TRBJ1-2	TRBV7-2
TGCAGCGTTGGGGACGTGGGACAGGGCACAGATACGCAGTATTTT	CSVGDVGQGTDTQYF	NA	TRBD1	TRBJ2-3	TRBV29-1
TGTGCCAGCAGCCAGGGGGCCGAGACCCAGTACTTC	CASSQGAETQYF	NA	NA	TRBJ2-5	TRBV3-1/TRBV3-2
TGTGCCAGTCGGGCGTGGGGCACCGCGGTCTACAATGAGCAGTTCTTC	CASRAWGTAVYNEQFF	once	NA	TRBJ2-1	TRBV2
TGTGCCAGCAGCCCACCGAGCCTAGCGATGAATGAGCAGTTCTTC	CASSPPSLAMNEQFF	NA	NA	TRBJ2-1	TRBV11-2
TGCAGCGCTCTCCTAATTACGGCTAATGAAAAACTGTTTTTT	CSALLITANEKLFF	NA	NA	TRBJ1-4	TRBV29-1
TGTGCTAGTGGCTGGACAGCGTACGAGCAGTACTTC	CASGWTAYEQYF	NA	NA	TRBJ2-7	TRBV12-5
TGTGCCAGCAGTTTCGGGCTAGCGGCCTTTTACTACGAGCAGTACTTC	CASSFGLAAFYYEQYF	few	TRBD2	TRBJ2-7	TRBV6-2/TRBV6-3
TGCGCCAGCAGCCAAGTCTTCGTACCGAACTCAGATACGCAGTATTTT	CASSQVFVPNSDTQYF	NA	NA	TRBJ2-3	TRBV4-1
TGCGCCAGCAGCTACTGGACAGGGAACGAGCAGTACTTC	CASSYWTGNEQYF	NA	TRBD1	TRBJ2-7	TRBV4-3
TGTGCCAGCAGCCCCCATTGGACTAGCGGGGGGACCCACTACAATGAGCAGTTCTTC	CASSPHWTSGGTHYNEQFF	NA	TRBD2	TRBJ2-1	TRBV5-5
TGTGCCAGCAGCCATCAGGGTAAGAACACTGAAGCTTTCTTT	CASSHQGKNTEAFF	NA	NA	TRBJ1-1	TRBV3-1/TRBV3-2
TGTGCCAGCAGCTTGGAAAAGGGGGCGGCCGGGGAGCTGTTTTTT	CASSLEKGAAGELFF	NA	TRBD1	TRBJ2-2	TRBV5-8
TGTGCCAGCAGTTGGGGCGGGAATCAACCCCAGCATTTT	CASSWGGNQPQHF	NA	NA	TRBJ1-5	TRBV6-5
TGTGCCAGCAAGGCAGGGGACCTTTACACTGAAGCTTTCTTT	CASKAGDLYTEAFF	NA	NA	TRBJ1-1	TRBV6-6
TGTGCCAGCAGCTTAGTTGCCAGGGGGCGAGTATACACTGAAGCTTTCTTT	CASSLVARGRVYTEAFF	NA	TRBD1	TRBJ1-1	TRBV11-3
TGCGCCAGCAGTGAGGAGGACTATGGCTACACCTTC	CASSEEDYGYTF	NA	NA	TRBJ1-2	TRBV5-1
TGTGCCAGCAGCCCCGGGACACTCAATTCACCCCTCCACTTT	CASSPGTLNSPLHF	NA	NA	TRBJ1-6	TRBV3-1/TRBV3-2
TGTGCCAGCAGCCGGACTAGCGGGGGCCTAGGGGAGCTGTTTTTT	CASSRTSGGLGELFF	few	TRBD2	TRBJ2-2	TRBV27